This T cell receptor beta chain was recovered during a study of T cell responses to AZD1222 COVID-19 vaccine. Profiling relied on immunoSEQ multiplex PCR, and the TCRdb table lists in-frame clones only, not all of them. Here the sample spans 130,000 to 150,000 clones, 92% being singletons. CDR1 is SNHLY and CDR2 is FYNNEI in the germline V gene. This CDR3 has 12 residues. V shed 7 bases and J shed 0 bases, with 7 bases lying between them. Study findings and constraints: Baseline seropositivity occurred in only a handful of AZD1222 recipients.

In regard to this clone: The target antigen is unknown.

The receptor's source is an adult in good health. The sample was peripheral blood, taken on day 0 of AZD1222 vaccination. The rearrangement links TRBV2 to TRBJ2-7; possibly TRBD2 for D (5 bases). This CDR3 reads CASTGDSYEQYF. In DNA, the CDR3 is TGTGCCAGCACCGGGGACTCCTACGAGCAGTACTTC.